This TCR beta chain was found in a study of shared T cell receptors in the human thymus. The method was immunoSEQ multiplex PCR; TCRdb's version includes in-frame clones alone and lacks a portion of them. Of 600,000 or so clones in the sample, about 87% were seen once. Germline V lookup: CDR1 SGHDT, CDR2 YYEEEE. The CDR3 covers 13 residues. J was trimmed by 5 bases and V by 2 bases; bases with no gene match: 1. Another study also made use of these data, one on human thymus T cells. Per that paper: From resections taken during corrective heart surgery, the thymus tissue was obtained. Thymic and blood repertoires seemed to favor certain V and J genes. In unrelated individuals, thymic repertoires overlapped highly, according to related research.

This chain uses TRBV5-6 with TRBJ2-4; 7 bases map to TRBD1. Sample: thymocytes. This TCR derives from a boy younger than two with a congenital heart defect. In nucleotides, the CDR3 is TGTGCCAGCAGCTTCGGACAGGAAAACATTCAGTACTTC. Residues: CASSFGQENIQYF. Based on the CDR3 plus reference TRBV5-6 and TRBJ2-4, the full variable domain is DAGVTQSPTHLIKTRGQQVTLRCSPKSGHDTVSWYQQALGQGPQFIFQYYEEEERQRGNFPDRFSGHQFPNYSSELNVNALLLGDSALYLCASSFGQENIQYFGAGTRLSVL.